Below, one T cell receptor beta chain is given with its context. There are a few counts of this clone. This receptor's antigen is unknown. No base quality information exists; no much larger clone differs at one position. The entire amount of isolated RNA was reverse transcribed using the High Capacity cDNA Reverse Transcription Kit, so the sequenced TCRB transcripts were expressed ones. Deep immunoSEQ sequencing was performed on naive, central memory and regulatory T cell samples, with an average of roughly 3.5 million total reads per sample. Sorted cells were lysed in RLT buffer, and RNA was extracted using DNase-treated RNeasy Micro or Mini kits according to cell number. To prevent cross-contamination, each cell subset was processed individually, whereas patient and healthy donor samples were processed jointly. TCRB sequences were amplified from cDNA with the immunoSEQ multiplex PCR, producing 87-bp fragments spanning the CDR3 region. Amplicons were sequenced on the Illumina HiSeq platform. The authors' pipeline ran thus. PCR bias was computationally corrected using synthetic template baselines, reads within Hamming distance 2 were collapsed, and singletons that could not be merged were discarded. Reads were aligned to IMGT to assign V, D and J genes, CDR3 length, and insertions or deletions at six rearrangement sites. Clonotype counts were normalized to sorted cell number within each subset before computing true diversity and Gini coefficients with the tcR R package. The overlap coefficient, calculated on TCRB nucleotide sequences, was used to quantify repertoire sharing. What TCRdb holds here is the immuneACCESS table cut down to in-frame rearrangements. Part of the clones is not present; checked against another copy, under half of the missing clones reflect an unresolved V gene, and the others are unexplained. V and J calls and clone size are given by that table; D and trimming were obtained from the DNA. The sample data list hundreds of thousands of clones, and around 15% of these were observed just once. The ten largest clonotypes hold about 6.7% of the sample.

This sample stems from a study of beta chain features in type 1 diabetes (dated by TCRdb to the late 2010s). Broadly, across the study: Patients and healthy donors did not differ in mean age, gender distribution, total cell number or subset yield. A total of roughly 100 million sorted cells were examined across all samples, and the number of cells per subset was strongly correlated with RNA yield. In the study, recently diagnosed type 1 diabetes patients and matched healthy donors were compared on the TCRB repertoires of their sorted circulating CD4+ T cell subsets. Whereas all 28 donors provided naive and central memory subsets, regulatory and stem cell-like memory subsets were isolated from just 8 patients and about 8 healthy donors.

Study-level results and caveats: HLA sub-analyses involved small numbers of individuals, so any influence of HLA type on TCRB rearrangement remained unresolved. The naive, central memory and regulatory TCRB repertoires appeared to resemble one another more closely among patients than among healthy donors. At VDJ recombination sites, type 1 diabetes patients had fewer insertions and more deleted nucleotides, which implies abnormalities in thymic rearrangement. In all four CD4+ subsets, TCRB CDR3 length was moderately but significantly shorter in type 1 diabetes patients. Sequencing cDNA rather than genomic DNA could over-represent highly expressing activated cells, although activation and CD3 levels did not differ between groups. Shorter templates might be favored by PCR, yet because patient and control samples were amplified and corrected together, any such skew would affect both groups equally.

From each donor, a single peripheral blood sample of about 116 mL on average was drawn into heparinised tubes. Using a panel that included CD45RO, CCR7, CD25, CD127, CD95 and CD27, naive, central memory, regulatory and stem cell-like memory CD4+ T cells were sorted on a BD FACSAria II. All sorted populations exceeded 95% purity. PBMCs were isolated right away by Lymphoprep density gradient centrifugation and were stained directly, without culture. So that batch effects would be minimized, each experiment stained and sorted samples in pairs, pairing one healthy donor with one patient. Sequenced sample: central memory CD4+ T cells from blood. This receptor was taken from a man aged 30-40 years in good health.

CDR3 region: CAIMSGTMNTEAFF. The nucleotide sequence is given as TGTGCCATCATGTCAGGGACGATGAACACTGAAGCTTTCTTT. Recombination joined TRBV6-5 with TRBJ1-1; TRBD1 is perhaps the D gene, given 5 matching bases. From the cysteine up to the phenylalanine, the CDR3 has a length of 14 residues. Of all the DNA, just the CDR3 is kept, 42 bases in frame from base 1. The trim is 10 bases for V and 0 bases for J, with a gap of 15 bases between the germline ends. The germline V gene specifies MNHEY as CDR1 and SVGAGI as CDR2.